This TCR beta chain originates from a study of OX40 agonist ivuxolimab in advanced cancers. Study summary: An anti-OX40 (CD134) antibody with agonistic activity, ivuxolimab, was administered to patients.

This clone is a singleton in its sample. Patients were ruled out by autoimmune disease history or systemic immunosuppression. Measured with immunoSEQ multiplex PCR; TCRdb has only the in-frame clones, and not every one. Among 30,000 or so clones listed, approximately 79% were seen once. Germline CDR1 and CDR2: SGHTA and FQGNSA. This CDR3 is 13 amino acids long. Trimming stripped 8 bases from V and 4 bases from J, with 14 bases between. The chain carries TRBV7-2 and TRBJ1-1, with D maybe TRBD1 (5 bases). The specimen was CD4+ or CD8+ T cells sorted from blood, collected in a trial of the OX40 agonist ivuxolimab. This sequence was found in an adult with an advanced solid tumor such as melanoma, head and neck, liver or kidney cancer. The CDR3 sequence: CASCRGGVTEAFF. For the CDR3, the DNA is TGTGCCAGCTGCCGGGGGGGAGTCACTGAAGCTTTCTTT.